This T cell receptor beta chain was found in a study of HIV-infected patients and healthy controls. CDR3 length: 13 residues. V was shortened by 6 bases and J by 2 bases, with 9 bases between the two germline ends. The V gene's germline CDR1 is KGHSH and CDR2 LQKENI. Reverse transcription used around 500 ng RNA and constant-region primers for alpha and beta. Separate chain-specific third strand synthesis with multiplexing indices produced the alpha and beta libraries. TCRdb ran MiXCR on the 5' RACE reads and lists one entry per CDR3 protein. This sample carries around 20,000 distinct CDR3 sequences, approximately 12% of them seen once, and the ten largest clones take more than 9.5%. Study-wide results and limits: HIV-infected patients shared fewer CDR3 sequences between individuals than healthy controls.

All unsorted peripheral T cells were captured because whole blood was used without fractionation. The RNA source was a roughly 2.6 ml peripheral blood draw. This clonotype is deemed medium-sized. Its antigen is currently unknown. The sample taken for sequencing was blood. The chain recombines TRBV18 with TRBJ2-3; D possibly uses TRBD1 or TRBD2 (5 bases each). The TCR sequence derives from an adult in good health. The CDR3 is CASSWGSTDTQYF. In DNA, the CDR3 is TGTGCCAGCTCGTGGGGGTCCACAGATACGCAGTATTTT.